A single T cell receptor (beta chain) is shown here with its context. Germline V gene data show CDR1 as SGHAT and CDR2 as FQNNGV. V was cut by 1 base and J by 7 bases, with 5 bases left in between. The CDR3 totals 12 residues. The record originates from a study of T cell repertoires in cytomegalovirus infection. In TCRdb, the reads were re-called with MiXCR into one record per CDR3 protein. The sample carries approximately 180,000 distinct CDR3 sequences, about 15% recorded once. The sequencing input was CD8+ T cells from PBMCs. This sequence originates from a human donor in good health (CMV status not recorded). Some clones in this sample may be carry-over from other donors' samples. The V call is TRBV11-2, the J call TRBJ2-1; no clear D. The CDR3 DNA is TGTGCCAGCAGCTTAGTCCCGAATGAGCAGTTCTTC. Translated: CASSLVPNEQFF.